A single sample gave rise to the 9 T cell receptor beta chains below, sequenced in a study of patients and donors after allogeneic stem cell transplantation. TCRdb re-called the RT-PCR reads through MiXCR, storing one row per CDR3 protein. The table shows tens of thousands of distinct CDR3 sequences, with 5% occurring only once. The sequenced sample consisted of blood, either unsorted or a sorted T cell fraction (not recorded which). The receptor set was obtained from a human donor who was either an allogeneic HSCT recipient or a stem cell or donor lymphocyte infusion donor (not recorded which). It is not recorded whose cells these are; they may come from a transplant donor.

This clonotype was seen repeatedly, ten times or more. The CDR3 sequence: CASSFPRGQNTEAFF. The DNA of the CDR3 is TGCGCCAGCAGCTTCCCCAGGGGGCAAAACACTGAAGCTTTCTTT. The chain employs TRBV5-1 and TRBJ1-1; 8 bases map to TRBD1. CDR3 length equals 15 residues. After removal of 2 bases from V and 2 bases from J, the junction contained 5 bases not matched to a gene. CDR1 and CDR2 from the germline V gene are SGHRS and YFSETQ. The full variable domain, in which reference TRBV5-1 and TRBJ1-1 provide the parts outside the CDR3, is KAGVTQTPRYLIKTRGQQVTLSCSPISGHRSVSWYQQTPGQGLQFLFEYFSETQRNKGNFPGRFSGRQFSNSRSEMNVSTLELGDSALYLCASSFPRGQNTEAFFGQGTRLTVV.

The sample holds many counts of this clonotype. The chain links TRBV5-1 to TRBJ2-1, with D perhaps being TRBD1 or TRBD2 (6 bases each). Germline-derived CDR1 and CDR2 are SGHRS and YFSETQ. CDR3 size: 13 residues. The ends were cut back, 1 base at V and 8 bases at J, with 10 bases in the middle. The DNA of the CDR3 is TGCGCCAGCAGCTTGAGAGGGGGGCATGAGCAGTTCTTC. As protein: CASSLRGGHEQFF.

This clonotype was observed many times. The V gene is TRBV20-1, the J gene TRBJ1-3; D is perhaps TRBD1 (6 bases). V was clipped by 2 bases and J by 4 bases, with 12 bases between them. The CDR3 is 14 residues long. The germline gives CDR1 DFQATT, CDR2 SNEGSKA (reference sequence). CDR3 sequence: CSARQGLLGNTIYF. As DNA, the CDR3 is TGCAGTGCTAGACAGGGGCTACTCGGAAACACCATATATTTT.

This clonotype was seen a handful of times. CDR3 amino acids: CATSGTSGGAAWTDTQYF. In DNA form, the CDR3 reads TGTGCCACCAGCGGAACTAGCGGGGGGGCAGCCTGGACAGATACGCAGTATTTT. This rearrangement joins TRBV15 to TRBJ2-3; 13 nucleotides agree with TRBD2. Unmatched junction bases numbered 11, after V lost 5 bases and J lost 3 bases. This CDR3 contains 18 residues. Germline V gene data show CDR1 as LNHNV and CDR2 as YYDKDF (reference sequence).

This clonotype was observed many times. This chain connects TRBV29-1 to TRBJ1-1; D call uncertain. The CDR3 extends over 12 amino acids. Trimming took off 7 bases at V and 8 bases at J, with 17 bases between the two ends. Germline V gene data show CDR1 as SQVTM and CDR2 as ANQGSEA. The CDR3 DNA is TGCAGCGGTCTACGGGCGCAAGGGGAAGCTTTCTTT. It encodes CSGLRAQGEAFF.

The chain uses TRBV3-1 and TRBJ1-2; the D gene is possibly TRBD1 (6 bases). The CDR3 loop spans 16 amino acids. Germline V gene lookup returns CDR1 LGHDT and CDR2 YNNKEL (reference sequence). Deletions cut 5 bases from V and 0 bases from J, with 16 bases between. DNA of the CDR3: TGTGCCAGCAGCGAGCCGGGGGCAGATACTAACTATGGCTACACCTTC. Its translation: CASSEPGADTNYGYTF.

The CDR3 sequence: CSARELAKNIQYF. CDR3 in DNA: TGCAGTGCTAGAGAACTAGCCAAAAACATTCAGTACTTC. The chain employs TRBV20-1 and TRBJ2-4, with D uncertain. CDR3 length: 13 amino acids. Looked up from germline, CDR1 is DFQATT and CDR2 is SNEGSKA (reference sequence). Trimming cost V 0 bases and J 0 bases, with 3 bases left between them.

The table lists this clonotype with a few counts. The CDR3 region is CASTQGNRNQPQHF. Written as DNA, the CDR3 is TGTGCCAGCACTCAGGGGAATCGCAATCAGCCCCAGCATTTT. This chain uses TRBV18 with TRBJ1-5, with D perhaps matching TRBD1 (6 bases). The CDR3 has 14 amino acids. Germline V gene sequence: CDR1 KGHSH, CDR2 LQKENI. The ends were cut back, 8 bases at V and 2 bases at J, with 13 bases in the middle.

There are many counts of this clonotype. V and J are TRBV20-1 and TRBJ2-1, with TRBD2 matching over 9 bases. V lost 0 bases, J lost 0 bases, and 9 bases stayed unmatched. The CDR3 has 18 residues. The germline V gene has CDR1 DFQATT and CDR2 SNEGSKA (reference sequence). CDR3 in amino acids: CSARDLLAGRSSYNEQFF. CDR3 coding DNA: TGCAGTGCTAGAGATTTGCTAGCGGGGCGAAGCTCCTACAATGAGCAGTTCTTC.